These T cell receptor beta chains were read from a single sample in a study of OX40 agonist ivuxolimab in advanced cancers. Produced via immunoSEQ multiplex PCR; TCRdb's table is partial and in-frame only. This table has over 45,000 clones, over 80% appearing once. Sequencing was performed on CD4+ or CD8+ T cells sorted from blood, taken in a trial of the OX40 agonist ivuxolimab. All receptors derive from an adult with an advanced solid tumor such as melanoma, head and neck, liver or kidney cancer. CDR3s include the opening cysteine and the closing phenylalanine or tryptophan. The D gene is left open where the match is weak. Clone size appears in some rows only: once, few, many, or a class for an expanded clone.

v_call	d_call	j_call	clone_size	cdr3_aa	cdr3_nt
TRBV5-1	TRBD2	TRBJ2-7	-	CASSRGGETYEQYF	TGCGCCAGCTCCCGTGGGGGGGAGACCTACGAGCAGTACTTC
TRBV6-1	-	TRBJ2-3	once	CASSDRRGTDTQYF	TGTGCCAGCAGTGATAGGCGGGGCACAGATACGCAGTATTTT
TRBV5-1	TRBD2	TRBJ2-3	-	CASSSIAGGRTDTQYF	TGCGCCAGCAGCTCAATAGCGGGAGGGCGCACAGATACGCAGTATTTT
TRBV7-3	-	TRBJ1-1	-	CASSRQENTEAFF	TGTGCCAGCAGCCGACAAGAGAACACTGAAGCTTTCTTT
TRBV6-1	-	TRBJ1-2	-	CASSEGGGSYGYTF	TGTGCCAGCAGTGAAGGGGGCGGGAGCTATGGCTACACCTTC
TRBV18	TRBD1	TRBJ1-2	-	CASSTRQGDGYTF	TGTGCCAGCTCAACCCGACAGGGAGATGGCTACACCTTC
TRBV27	-	TRBJ2-7	-	CASSYSGSPTYEQYF	TGTGCCAGCAGTTACTCCGGGAGCCCCACCTACGAGCAGTACTTC
TRBV9	TRBD2	TRBJ2-5	-	CASSSRLAGEETQYF	TGTGCCAGCAGCTCACGACTAGCGGGGGAAGAGACCCAGTACTTC
TRBV7-2	-	TRBJ1-6	-	CASSLNPTAYPLHF	TGTGCCAGCAGCTTGAATCCAACGGCCTATCCCCTCCACTTT
TRBV19	TRBD2	TRBJ2-5	-	CASSIFLSGRRVGQETQYF	TGTGCCAGTAGTATCTTTTTAAGCGGGAGAAGGGTGGGGCAAGAGACCCAGTACTTC
TRBV21-1	-	TRBJ2-2	-	CASATRTGGGAGGELFF	TGTGCCAGCGCCACCCGGACCGGCGGGGGGGCGGGCGGGGAGCTGTTTTTT
TRBV29-1	-	TRBJ2-7	-	CSAGPQGREQYF	TGCAGCGCCGGTCCTCAGGGGAGGGAGCAGTACTTC
TRBV9	-	TRBJ2-3	-	CASSPRASSGADTQYF	TGTGCCAGCAGCCCGAGGGCTAGCTCAGGGGCAGATACGCAGTATTTT
TRBV7-6	-	TRBJ2-3	once	CASSSSGRRTDTQYF	TGTGCCAGCAGCTCCTCAGGGCGGCGGACAGATACGCAGTATTTT